The next 8 T cell receptor beta chains were all read from a single sample in a study of T cells in localized non-small cell lung cancer. Assay used: immunoSEQ multiplex PCR; TCRdb lists only in-frame clones, some missing. The repertoire holds approximately 100,000 clones, with approximately 90% as singletons. The starting material was PBMCs, obtained before any cancer treatment. Receptors were obtained from a woman aged 35 to 75 with stage II squamous cell lung carcinoma.

The chain joins TRBV5-4 to TRBJ2-1; TRBD2 matches at 9 bases. CDR3 length: 14 residues. CDR1 and CDR2 (germline): SGHNT, YYREEE (reference sequence). V was pared by 4 bases and J by 6 bases, with 5 bases of the junction left unmatched. The CDR3 coding sequence is TGTGCCAGCAGCCAAGGACTAGCGAGCAATGAGCAGTTCTTC. Translating it yields CASSQGLASNEQFF. Drawing the rest from reference TRBV5-4 and TRBJ2-1, the complete variable domain is ETGVTQSPTHLIKTRGQQVTLRCSSQSGHNTVSWYQQALGQGPQFIFQYYREEENGRGNFPPRFSGLQFPNYSSELNVNALELDDSALYLCASSQGLASNEQFFGPGTRLTVL.

The genes are TRBV29-1 and TRBJ1-1, with D perhaps matching TRBD1 (5 bases). The V and J ends lost 6 bases and 0 bases respectively, with 14 bases between them. Germline lookup yields CDR1 SQVTM and CDR2 ANQGSEA. This CDR3 is 14 amino acids long. CDR3 nucleotide sequence: TGCAGCGTGGATGGCACAGGACTGAACACTGAAGCTTTCTTT. This translates into CSVDGTGLNTEAFF. The full variable domain, rest sourced from reference TRBV29-1 and TRBJ1-1, is SAVISQKPSRDICQRGTSLTIQCQVDSQVTMMFWYRQQPGQSLTLIATANQGSEATYESGFVIDKFPISRPNLTFSTLTVSNMSPEDSSIYLCSVDGTGLNTEAFFGQGTRLTVV.

The chain combines TRBV19 with TRBJ1-1, with TRBD1 matching over 8 bases. Germline lookup yields CDR1 LNHDA and CDR2 SQIVND (reference sequence). V trimming: 6 bases; J trimming: 3 bases; junction bases outside the gene matches: 9. CDR3 length equals 15 residues. The CDR3 coding sequence is TGTGCCAGTAGAGGGGGGACAGGTTTGTACACTGAAGCTTTCTTT. Amino acid sequence: CASRGGTGLYTEAFF.

The chain combines TRBV25-1 with TRBJ2-4; D perhaps matches TRBD1 (6 bases). The CDR3 length is 16 residues. The V end was cut by 6 bases, the J end by 2 bases, with 17 bases between. Germline lookup yields CDR1 MGHDK and CDR2 SYGVNS. The CDR3 region has the DNA TGTGCCAGCAGCAAAACAGGGTTAGGGCCCAAAAACATTCAGTACTTC. Amino acids: CASSKTGLGPKNIQYF.

This clone occurred once. V and J are TRBV6-6 and TRBJ1-2, with D possibly matching TRBD1 (6 bases). V lost 0 bases and J 6 bases, leaving 14 bases between the germline ends. Germline CDR1 MNHNY, CDR2 SVGAGI (reference sequence). This CDR3 comprises 15 residues. The CDR3 DNA sequence: TGTGCCAGCAGTTACTCTGTCGCAGGGACAAATGGCTACACCTTC. It codes for CASSYSVAGTNGYTF.

This chain connects TRBV18 to TRBJ1-1, with a tentative D call TRBD1 (5 bases). V lost 3 bases and J lost 6, with 11 bases in between. This CDR3 has 13 residues. Germline CDR1 KGHSH, CDR2 LQKENI. This chain's CDR3 is CASSPGGDSEAFF. The CDR3 bases are TGTGCCAGCTCACCGGGTGGGGACTCTGAAGCTTTCTTT.

This clone appeared a single time. The CDR3 coding sequence is TGTGCCAGCAGTTCCCTTTACCACAGGGGTACGTTGAACACTGAAGCTTTCTTT. Translation: CASSSLYHRGTLNTEAFF. The V gene is TRBV28, the J gene TRBJ1-1; TRBD1 agrees at 7 bases. This CDR3 has 18 residues. The germline V gene encodes CDR1 MDHEN and CDR2 SYDVKM. Trimming took 4 bases from V and 0 from J; bases not matched to a gene: 14. The whole variable domain, remainder taken from reference TRBV28 and TRBJ1-1, is DVKVTQSSRYLVKRTGEKVFLECVQDMDHENMFWYRQDPGLGLRLIYFSYDVKMKEKGDIPEGYSVSREKKERFSLILESASTNQTSMYLCASSSLYHRGTLNTEAFFGQGTRLTVV.

The V gene is TRBV19, the J gene TRBJ1-2; perhaps TRBD1 as D (5 bases). The CDR3 runs 13 residues. Trimming shortened V by 7 bases and J by 4 bases, and 13 bases separated the two germline ends. Germline V gives CDR1 LNHDA, CDR2 SQIVND (reference sequence). The chain's CDR3 is CASNSGHTYGYTF. CDR3 in DNA: TGTGCCAGTAATTCAGGGCACACCTATGGCTACACCTTC.